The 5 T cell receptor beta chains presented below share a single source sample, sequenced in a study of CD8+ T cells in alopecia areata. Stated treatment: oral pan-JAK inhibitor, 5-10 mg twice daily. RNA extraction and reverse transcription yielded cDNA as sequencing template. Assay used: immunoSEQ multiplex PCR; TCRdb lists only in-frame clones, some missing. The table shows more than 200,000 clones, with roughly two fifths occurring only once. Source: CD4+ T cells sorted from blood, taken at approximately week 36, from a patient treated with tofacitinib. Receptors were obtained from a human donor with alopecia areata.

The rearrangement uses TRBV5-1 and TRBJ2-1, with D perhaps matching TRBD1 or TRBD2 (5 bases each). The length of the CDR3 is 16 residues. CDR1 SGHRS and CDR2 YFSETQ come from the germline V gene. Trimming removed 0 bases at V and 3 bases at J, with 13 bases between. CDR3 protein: CASSLGDLIGYNEQFF. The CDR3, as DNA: TGCGCCAGCAGCTTGGGGGACCTCATAGGCTACAATGAGCAGTTCTTC.

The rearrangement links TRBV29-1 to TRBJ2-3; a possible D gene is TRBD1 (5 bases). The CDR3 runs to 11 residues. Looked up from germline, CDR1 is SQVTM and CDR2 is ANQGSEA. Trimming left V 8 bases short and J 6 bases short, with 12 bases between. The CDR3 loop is CSIGQRDTQYF. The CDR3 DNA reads TGCAGCATTGGACAAAGGGATACGCAGTATTTT.

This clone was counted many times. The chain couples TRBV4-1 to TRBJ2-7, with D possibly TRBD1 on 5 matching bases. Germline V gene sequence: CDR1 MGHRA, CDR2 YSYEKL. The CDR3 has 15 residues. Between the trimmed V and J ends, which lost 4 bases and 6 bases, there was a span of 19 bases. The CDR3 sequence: CASSPRRTYDSEQYF. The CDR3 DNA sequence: TGCGCCAGCAGCCCTCGACGAACCTATGACAGCGAGCAGTACTTC.

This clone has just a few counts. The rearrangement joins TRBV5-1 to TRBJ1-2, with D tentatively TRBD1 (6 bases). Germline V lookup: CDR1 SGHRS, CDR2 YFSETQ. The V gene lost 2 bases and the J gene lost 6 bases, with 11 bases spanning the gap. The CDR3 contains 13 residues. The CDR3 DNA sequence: TGCGCCAGCAGCTTAGAACAGGGTCATGGCTACACCTTC. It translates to CASSLEQGHGYTF.

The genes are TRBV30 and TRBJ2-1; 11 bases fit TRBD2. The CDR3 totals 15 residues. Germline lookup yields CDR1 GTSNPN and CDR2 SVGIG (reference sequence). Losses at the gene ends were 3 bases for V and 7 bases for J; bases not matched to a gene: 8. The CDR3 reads CAWRSTGTSGNEQFF. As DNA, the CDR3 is TGTGCCTGGAGGTCTACCGGGACTAGCGGTAATGAGCAGTTCTTC.